These 27 T cell receptor beta chains share one sample of origin, sequenced in a study of blood T cell repertoires in COVID-19. Clones were sequenced by immunoSEQ multiplex PCR, and TCRdb holds only the in-frame ones, with some missing. Of roughly 180,000 clones in the sample, roughly 81% were seen once. Sample: peripheral blood. These receptors came from a man aged 40-50 years who had recovered from COVID-19.

The chain combines TRBV6-2 or TRBV6-3 with TRBJ2-7; 16 bases match TRBD2. V lost 2 bases to trimming and J lost 3 bases; unmatched junction nucleotides: 16. Germline loops: CDR1 MNHEY, CDR2 SVGEGT. This CDR3 has 21 amino acids. CDR3 bases: TGTGCCAGCAGTTACCCCCTCTCGGGACTAGCGGGGGGGCAGGGAATCTACGAGCAGTACTTC. Protein sequence: CASSYPLSGLAGGQGIYEQYF.

J is TRBJ2-7 and V is TRBV7-9; unclear D gene. Per germline, CDR1 SEHNR and CDR2 FQNEAQ (reference sequence). V dropped 1 base and J dropped 0 bases, with 10 bases sitting between them. The CDR3 covers 15 residues. CDR3: CASSLVEENSYEQYF. The CDR3, as DNA: TGTGCCAGCAGCTTAGTTGAGGAGAACTCCTACGAGCAGTACTTC.

This chain joins TRBV3-1 (or the pseudogene TRBV3-2) and TRBJ2-1; D possibly corresponds to TRBD1 (5 bases). The CDR3 is 13 amino acids. V was clipped by 4 bases and J by 10 bases, with 14 bases between them. Per the germline V gene, CDR1 is LGHDT and CDR2 is YNNKEL (reference sequence). The CDR3 here is CASSPEGAAEQFF. The CDR3 DNA reads as TGTGCCAGCAGCCCCGAAGGGGCCGCCGAGCAGTTCTTC.

V is TRBV5-6 and J is TRBJ1-3; no clear D gene. CDR3 size: 13 residues. Germline V gene lookup returns CDR1 SGHDT and CDR2 YYEEEE. The ends were cut back, 4 bases at V and 0 bases at J, with 5 bases in the middle. This chain's CDR3 is CASSHSSGNTIYF. DNA of the CDR3: TGTGCCAGCAGCCATAGCTCTGGAAACACCATATATTTT.

This rearrangement joins TRBV28 to TRBJ1-1, with D tentatively TRBD1 (6 bases). V gave up 6 bases and J gave up 0 bases, with 14 bases separating them. CDR1 and CDR2 (germline): MDHEN, SYDVKM. The CDR3 covers 15 residues. CDR3 in amino acids: CASSLDRFMNTEAFF. The DNA of the CDR3 is TGTGCCAGCAGCTTGGACAGATTCATGAACACTGAAGCTTTCTTT.

This chain uses TRBV12-3 or TRBV12-4 with TRBJ2-7; D possibly corresponds to TRBD1 (5 bases). This CDR3 spans 13 amino acids. V dropped 1 base and J dropped 5 bases, with 9 bases sitting between them. In DNA, the CDR3 is TGTGCCAGCAGTTTAGGGGCAGGGCACGAGCAGTACTTC. Translated: CASSLGAGHEQYF.

About this clone: The sample holds other DNA sequences that translate to the same CDR3. The chain employs TRBV19 and TRBJ1-6, with 9 bases lining up with TRBD1. The trim removed 3 bases at V and 6 bases at J, leaving 0 bases unmatched. From germline, CDR1 is LNHDA and CDR2 SQIVND (reference sequence). This CDR3 is 14 amino acids long. The chain's CDR3 is CASSMGQGNSPLHF. CDR3 coding DNA: TGTGCCAGTAGTATGGGACAGGGTAATTCACCCCTCCACTTT.

The rearrangement joins TRBV7-2 to TRBJ1-3; TRBD1 matches 8 bases. CDR3 length equals 15 residues. With 0 bases clipped from V and 2 bases from J, the junction kept 0 bases outside the gene matches. CDR1 and CDR2 (germline): SGHTA, FQGNSA. The CDR3 bases are TGTGCCAGCAGCTTAGCGGACAGGGCTGGAAACACCATATATTTT. Translated: CASSLADRAGNTIYF.

The V call is TRBV5-4, the J call TRBJ1-1; D is uncertain. The germline V and J ends were trimmed by 2 bases and 2 bases, with 7 bases remaining between them. The CDR3 loop spans 13 amino acids. Per germline, CDR1 SGHNT and CDR2 YYREEE (reference sequence). CDR3 nucleotide sequence: TGTGCCAGCAGCTTTACAGAAAACACTGAAGCTTTCTTT. Residues: CASSFTENTEAFF.

This chain uses TRBV29-1 with TRBJ2-5, with a weak D call TRBD1 (6 bases). In germline, CDR1 is SQVTM, CDR2 ANQGSEA. V lost 3 bases to trimming and J lost 4 bases, with 15 bases between them. This CDR3 contains 14 residues. In nucleotides, the CDR3 is TGCAGCGTTGAGGGTCAGGGGCGGTCAGAGACCCAGTACTTC. Its translation is CSVEGQGRSETQYF.

This clone has only a few counts. The chain uses TRBV3-1 (or the pseudogene TRBV3-2) and TRBJ1-1, with 10 bases aligning to TRBD1. The CDR3 is made up of 16 amino acids. V was pared by 4 bases and J by 6 bases, with 11 bases of the junction left unmatched. Per germline, CDR1 LGHDT and CDR2 YNNKEL (reference sequence). Here the CDR3 DNA reads TGTGCCAGCAGCCCTCGGGACAGGGGTATTTTTGCTGAAGCTTTCTTT. This encodes CASSPRDRGIFAEAFF.

This CDR3 is CAISEGTGEEGETQYF. In DNA form, the CDR3 reads TGTGCCATCAGTGAAGGGACAGGGGAGGAAGGGGAGACCCAGTACTTC. V usage is TRBV10-3 and J usage is TRBJ2-5, with 10 bases that match TRBD1. The CDR3 totals 16 residues. V gave up 3 bases and J gave up 5 bases; unmatched junction bases: 9. The germline V gene encodes CDR1 ENHRY and CDR2 SYGVKD.

The chain uses TRBV5-1 and TRBJ1-2, with 10 bases aligning to TRBD1. The CDR3 is made up of 15 amino acids. Germline values: CDR1 SGHRS, CDR2 YFSETQ. Trimming removed 4 bases from V and 4 bases from J; junction bases left unmatched: 7. The CDR3 protein is CASSNDGQGGYGYTF. The CDR3 DNA reads TGCGCCAGCAGCAACGACGGACAGGGGGGCTATGGCTACACCTTC.

The chain links TRBV28 to TRBJ2-7, with D hard to call. Per germline, CDR1 MDHEN and CDR2 SYDVKM. V shed 5 bases and J shed 3 bases, with 8 bases lying between them. CDR3 length: 12 amino acids. The CDR3 is CASSLQYYEQYF. Written as DNA, the CDR3 is TGTGCCAGCAGTCTGCAGTACTACGAGCAGTACTTC.

This sequence joins TRBV7-8 and TRBJ1-1; D uncertain. Germline CDR1 and CDR2: SGHVS and FQNEAQ. Trimming took off 0 bases at V and 6 bases at J, with 8 bases between the two ends. The CDR3 is 13 residues long. This CDR3 is CASSLADEAEAFF. CDR3 coding DNA: TGTGCCAGCAGCTTAGCGGATGAGGCTGAAGCTTTCTTT.

The chain links TRBV29-1 to TRBJ1-2; possible D gene TRBD1, 6 bases. This CDR3 contains 14 residues. Per germline, CDR1 SQVTM and CDR2 ANQGSEA. V lost 6 bases, J lost 5 bases, and 19 bases lay in between. CDR3 sequence: CSVERLQGKYGYTF. For the CDR3, the DNA is TGCAGCGTCGAAAGGCTACAGGGTAAATATGGCTACACCTTC.

With respect to this clone: Other DNA sequences in the same sample also yield this CDR3. The chain is built from TRBV27 and TRBJ2-3, with 14 bases lining up with TRBD2. V lost 6 bases, J lost 3 bases, and 5 bases stayed unmatched. CDR1 is MNHEY, CDR2 SMNVEV, per germline (reference sequence). This CDR3 has 16 residues. CDR3 residues: CASSHRLAGGTDTQYF. In DNA form, the CDR3 reads TGTGCCAGCAGCCATCGACTAGCGGGGGGGACAGATACGCAGTATTTT.

This rearrangement joins TRBV2 to TRBJ1-3, with TRBD1 as a possible D gene (6 bases). Trimming stripped 7 bases from V and 1 base from J, with 11 bases between. The CDR3 extends over 14 amino acids. The germline V gene encodes CDR1 SNHLY and CDR2 FYNNEI. The CDR3 protein is CASTGHGSGNTIYF. The CDR3 DNA sequence: TGTGCCAGCACGGGACACGGGTCTGGAAACACCATATATTTT. Complete variable domain (other parts from reference TRBV2 and TRBJ1-3): EPEVTQTPSHQVTQMGQEVILRCVPISNHLYFYWYRQILGQKVEFLVSFYNNEISEKSEIFDDQFSVERPDGSNFTLKIRSTKLEDSAMYFCASTGHGSGNTIYFGEGSWLTVV.

This sequence joins TRBV7-9 and TRBJ2-1; TRBD2 agrees at 8 bases. Germline trimming cut 7 bases from V and 7 bases from J; bases unmatched to any gene: 12. The CDR3 consists of 15 residues. Looked up from germline, CDR1 is SEHNR and CDR2 is FQNEAQ (reference sequence). Here the CDR3 reads CASKLGTSSLNEQFF. The DNA of the CDR3 is TGTGCCAGCAAACTGGGGACTAGTTCGTTGAATGAGCAGTTCTTC.

V gene TRBV9 combines with J gene TRBJ1-5, with TRBD1 as a possible D gene (5 bases). The CDR3 covers 15 residues. Trimming cost V 2 bases and J 2 bases, with 11 bases left between them. CDR1 and CDR2 from the germline V gene are SGDLS and YYNGEE. The CDR3 DNA follows: TGTGCCAGCAGCGTCGGGGGAGGAGGCAATCAGCCCCAGCATTTT. Amino acid sequence: CASSVGGGGNQPQHF.

CDR3 residues: CASRGQHSGNTIYF. The CDR3 region has the DNA TGCGCCAGCAGGGGACAGCACTCTGGAAACACCATATATTTT. This chain links TRBV5-1 with TRBJ1-3; 7 nucleotides align to TRBD1. The CDR3 is 14 amino acids. V lost 5 bases, J lost 0 bases, and 2 bases stayed unmatched. The germline V gene has CDR1 SGHRS and CDR2 YFSETQ.

This clone was counted once. V gene TRBV27 combines with J gene TRBJ2-7; tentatively, D is TRBD2 (5 bases). V gave up 0 bases and J gave up 10 bases, with 10 bases separating them. The CDR3 is made up of 12 amino acids. Germline values: CDR1 MNHEY, CDR2 SMNVEV (reference sequence). The CDR3 spells CASSLSGGSQYF. In DNA, the CDR3 is TGTGCCAGCAGTTTATCGGGTGGGAGTCAGTACTTC.

CDR3 sequence reads: CAVSGGLAYEQYF. The DNA for the CDR3 is TGTGCCGTCTCAGGGGGACTAGCATACGAGCAGTACTTC. This chain joins TRBV28 and TRBJ2-7; TRBD2 matches at 9 bases. CDR1 MDHEN and CDR2 SYDVKM come from the germline V gene. This CDR3 has 13 amino acids. V lost 11 bases to trimming and J lost 4 bases; unmatched junction nucleotides: 9.

The chain links TRBV19 to TRBJ1-3; 7 bases match TRBD1. Trimming removed 6 bases from V and 7 bases from J; junction bases left unmatched: 9. There are 14 residues in the CDR3. The germline V gene has CDR1 LNHDA and CDR2 SQIVND (reference sequence). The CDR3 DNA is TGTGCCAGTAGCCGGAACAGGGGATGGAACACCATATATTTT. Its translation is CASSRNRGWNTIYF.

The rearrangement links TRBV21-1 to TRBJ2-5; the D call in the table, TRBD2, was not verified against the DNA. TRBV21-1 is a pseudogene segment. The CDR3 contains 15 residues. In DNA form, the CDR3 reads TGTGCCAGCAGCAAAAGGATGGGACTCTCGGAGACCCAGTACTTC. Translated: CASSKRMGLSETQYF.

The V gene is TRBV7-2, the J gene TRBJ2-7; TRBD1 agrees at 7 bases. The trim removed 1 base at V and 4 bases at J, leaving 7 bases unmatched. This CDR3 has 15 amino acids. Looked up from germline, CDR1 is SGHTA and CDR2 is FQGNSA. CDR3 coding DNA: TGTGCCAGCAGCTTAGAACCGGGACAGATATACGAGCAGTACTTC. This codes for CASSLEPGQIYEQYF. The whole variable domain, remainder taken from reference TRBV7-2 and TRBJ2-7, is GAGVSQSPSNKVTEKGKDVELRCDPISGHTALYWYRQSLGQGLEFLIYFQGNSAPDKSGLPSDRFSAERTGGSVSTLTIQRTQQEDSAVYLCASSLEPGQIYEQYFGPGTRLTVT.

The chain has TRBV27 and TRBJ2-1; TRBD2 aligns across 10 bases. Germline V gene lookup returns CDR1 MNHEY and CDR2 SMNVEV (reference sequence). This CDR3 has 16 amino acids. The V and J ends lost 3 bases and 8 bases, in that order; junction bases with no gene match: 10. The CDR3 coding sequence is TGTGCCAGCAGTTTCCAACTAGCGGGAATTCATTATGAGCAGTTCTTC. Amino acids: CASSFQLAGIHYEQFF.